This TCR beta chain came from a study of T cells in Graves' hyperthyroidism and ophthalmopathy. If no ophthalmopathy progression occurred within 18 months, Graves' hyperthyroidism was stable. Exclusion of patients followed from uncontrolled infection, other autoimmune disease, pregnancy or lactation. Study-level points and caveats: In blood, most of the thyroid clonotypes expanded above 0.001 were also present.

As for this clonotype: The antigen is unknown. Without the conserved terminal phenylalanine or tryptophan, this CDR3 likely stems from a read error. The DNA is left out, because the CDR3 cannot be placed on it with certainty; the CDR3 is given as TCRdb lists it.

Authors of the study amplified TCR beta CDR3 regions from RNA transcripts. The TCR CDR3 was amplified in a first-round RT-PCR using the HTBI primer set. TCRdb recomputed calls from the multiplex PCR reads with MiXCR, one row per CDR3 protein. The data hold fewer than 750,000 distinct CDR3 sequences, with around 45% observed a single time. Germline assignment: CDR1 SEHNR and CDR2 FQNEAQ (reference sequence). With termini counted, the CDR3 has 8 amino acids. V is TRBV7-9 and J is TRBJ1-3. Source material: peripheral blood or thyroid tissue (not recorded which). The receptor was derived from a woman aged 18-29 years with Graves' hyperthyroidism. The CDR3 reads CASSLGLA.